This T cell receptor (beta chain) was observed in a study of neoadjuvant anti-PD-1 for oral cavity cancer. The overall study: Around day 43, patients without progression received a fourth nivolumab dose before surgery. General observations from the study: Post-treatment tumors with larger preexisting clones showed more shrinkage.

As for time point: after neoadjuvant nivolumab, at surgical resection. Patients had HPV-negative, locally advanced oral cavity squamous cell carcinoma. The CDR3 runs 13 residues. Germline assignment: CDR1 SGHTA and CDR2 FQGTGA. V lost 5 bases, J lost 6 bases, and 6 bases stayed unmatched. Tumor libraries mostly used around 5.2 ug genomic DNA, two replicates each. Clones were sequenced by immunoSEQ multiplex PCR, and TCRdb holds only the in-frame ones, with some missing. Of tens of thousands of clones listed, over 20% are singletons. This clone was found once. What it recognizes is unknown. Material: tumor tissue, obtained after nivolumab (anti-PD-1) treatment. The chain uses TRBV7-3 and TRBJ2-5, with 7 nucleotides matching TRBD1. The TCR originated in a person between 40 and 80 years old with oral cavity squamous cell carcinoma. The CDR3 protein is CASSPDRAKTQYF. The CDR3 nucleotides read TGTGCCAGCAGCCCTGACAGGGCGAAGACCCAGTACTTC. The full variable domain, in which reference TRBV7-3 and TRBJ2-5 provide the parts outside the CDR3, is GAGVSQTPSNKVTEKGKYVELRCDPISGHTALYWYRQSLGQGPEFLIYFQGTGAADDSGLPNDRFFAVRPEGSVSTLKIQRTERGDSAVYLCASSPDRAKTQYFGPGTRLLVL.